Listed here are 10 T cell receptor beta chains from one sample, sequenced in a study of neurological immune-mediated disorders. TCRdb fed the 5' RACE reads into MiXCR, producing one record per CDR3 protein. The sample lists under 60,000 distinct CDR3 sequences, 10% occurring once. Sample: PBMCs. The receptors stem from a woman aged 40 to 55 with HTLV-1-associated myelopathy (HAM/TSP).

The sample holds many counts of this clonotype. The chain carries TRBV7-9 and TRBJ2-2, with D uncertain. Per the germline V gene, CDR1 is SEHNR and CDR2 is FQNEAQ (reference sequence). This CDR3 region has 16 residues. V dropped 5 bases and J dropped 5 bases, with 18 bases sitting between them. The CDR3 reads CASSPRVLRGTGELFF. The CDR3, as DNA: TGTGCCAGCAGCCCCCGGGTCCTAAGAGGAACCGGGGAGCTGTTTTTT. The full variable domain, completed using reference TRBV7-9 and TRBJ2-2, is DTGVSQNPRHKITKRGQNVTFRCDPISEHNRLYWYRQTLGQGPEFLTYFQNEAQLEKSRLLSDRFSAERPKGSFSTLEIQRTEQGDSAMYLCASSPRVLRGTGELFFGEGSRLTVL.

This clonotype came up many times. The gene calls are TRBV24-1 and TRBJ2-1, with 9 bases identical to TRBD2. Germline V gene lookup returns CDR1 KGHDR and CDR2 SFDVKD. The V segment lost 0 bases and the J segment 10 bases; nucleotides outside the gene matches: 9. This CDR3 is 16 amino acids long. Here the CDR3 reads CATSDLAGGGVEEQFF. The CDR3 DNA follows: TGTGCCACCAGTGATTTGGCGGGGGGGGGCGTAGAGGAGCAGTTCTTC.

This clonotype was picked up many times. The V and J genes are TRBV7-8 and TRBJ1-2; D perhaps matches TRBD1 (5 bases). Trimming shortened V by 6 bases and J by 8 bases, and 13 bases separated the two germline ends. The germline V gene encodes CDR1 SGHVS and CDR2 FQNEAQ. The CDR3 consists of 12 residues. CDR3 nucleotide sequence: TGTGCCAGCAGTCGACAGCCGGGGGGCTACACCTTC. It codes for CASSRQPGGYTF.

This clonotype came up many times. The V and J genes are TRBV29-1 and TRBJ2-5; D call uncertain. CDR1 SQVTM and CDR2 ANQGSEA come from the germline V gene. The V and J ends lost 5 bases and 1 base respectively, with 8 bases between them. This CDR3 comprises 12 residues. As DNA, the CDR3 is TGCAGCGTTCATAAAGGCCAAGAGACCCAGTACTTC. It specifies CSVHKGQETQYF.

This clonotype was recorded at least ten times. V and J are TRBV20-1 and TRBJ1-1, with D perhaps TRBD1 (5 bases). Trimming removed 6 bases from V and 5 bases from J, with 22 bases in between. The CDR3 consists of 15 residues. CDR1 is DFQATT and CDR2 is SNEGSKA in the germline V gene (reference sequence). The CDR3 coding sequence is TGCAGTGCCTCGGGCCCGACTGGGGGTCGAACTGAAGCTTTCTTT. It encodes CSASGPTGGRTEAFF.

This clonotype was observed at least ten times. This CDR3 is CASSLTLSTNRGYEQYF. CDR3 DNA sequence: TGCGCCAGCAGCTTGACCCTGTCGACGAACCGCGGCTACGAGCAGTACTTC. This chain uses TRBV5-1 with TRBJ2-7; D not resolved. Germline-derived CDR1 and CDR2 are SGHRS and YFSETQ. V lost 1 base to trimming and J lost 3 bases, with 20 bases between them. The CDR3 is 17 amino acids.

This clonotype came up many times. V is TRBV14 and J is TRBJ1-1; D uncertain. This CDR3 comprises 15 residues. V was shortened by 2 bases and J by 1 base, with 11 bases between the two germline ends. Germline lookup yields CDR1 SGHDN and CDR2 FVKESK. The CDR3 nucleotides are TGTGCCAGCAGCCAACGCCGCGGGGAGAACACTGAAGCTTTCTTT. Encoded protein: CASSQRRGENTEAFF.

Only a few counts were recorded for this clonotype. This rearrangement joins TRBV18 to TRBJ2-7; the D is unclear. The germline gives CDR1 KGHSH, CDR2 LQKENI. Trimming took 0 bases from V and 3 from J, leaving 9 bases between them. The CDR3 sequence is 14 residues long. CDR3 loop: CASSPPGSSYEQYF. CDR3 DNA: TGTGCCAGCTCACCACCGGGCAGCAGCTACGAGCAGTACTTC.

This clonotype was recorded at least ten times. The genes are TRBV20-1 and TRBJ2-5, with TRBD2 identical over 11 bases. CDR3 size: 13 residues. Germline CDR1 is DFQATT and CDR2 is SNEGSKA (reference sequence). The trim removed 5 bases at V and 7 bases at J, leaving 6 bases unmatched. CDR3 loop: CSAFSGGGPTQYF. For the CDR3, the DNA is TGCAGTGCTTTTAGCGGGGGGGGTCCGACCCAGTACTTC.

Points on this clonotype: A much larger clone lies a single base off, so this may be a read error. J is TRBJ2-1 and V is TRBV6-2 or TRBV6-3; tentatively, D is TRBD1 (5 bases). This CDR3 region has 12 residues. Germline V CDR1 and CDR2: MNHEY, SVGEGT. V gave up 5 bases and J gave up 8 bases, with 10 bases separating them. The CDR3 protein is CASSKQVDEQFF. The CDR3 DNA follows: TGTGCCAGCAGTAAACAGGTGGATGAGCAGTTCTTC.